This TCR beta chain was obtained from a study of blood T cell repertoires in COVID-19. This CDR3 comprises 18 residues. Trimming cost V 2 bases and J 3 bases; bases outside gene matches: 10. CDR1 and CDR2 from the germline V gene are PRHDT and FYEKMQ (reference sequence). Original methodology: Estimation of nucleated cell counts relied on the amplification of reference gene primers. Produced via immunoSEQ multiplex PCR; TCRdb's table is partial and in-frame only. D and trimming come from the DNA, and the V and J calls and clone size come from that table. The sample holds approximately 82,000 clones, around 83% seen once.

V gene TRBV13 combines with J gene TRBJ2-1; 10 positions agree with TRBD2. The TCR was taken from a woman aged 55-69 years with acute or convalescent COVID-19. The sequenced material came from peripheral blood. This CDR3 is CASSLIPLTSGIYNEQFF. The CDR3 bases are TGTGCCAGCAGCTTAATACCTCTAACTAGCGGGATCTACAATGAGCAGTTCTTC.